This entry concerns a single T cell receptor beta chain. Its antigen remains unknown. Sequence at one end of the junction differs from germline and may be a read error. This table comes from immunoSEQ multiplex PCR, and its TCRdb copy is limited to in-frame clones, with some not included. Seen here are hundreds of thousands of clones, 80% to 95% observed once, and the top ten hold more than 20%. Terminally differentiated effector memory CD45RA+ cells were left out of the naive CD8 fraction, which was CD45RO-negative and positively selected for CCR7. This specimen comes from a study of shared clonotypes between healthy human individuals. CDR1 is SGHVS, CDR2 FQNEAQ, per germline. This CDR3 spans 11 amino acids. Study observations and caveats: Some clonotypes were shared by all four sorted-subset donors, while others were not shared. The non-shared ones had lower generation probabilities than the shared ones.

Sequencing used naive CD8+ T cells sorted from blood. V gene TRBV7-8 combines with J gene TRBJ2-7; maybe TRBD2 (5 bases). The receptor was derived from a man aged 30-40 years in good health. This chain's CDR3 is CASSLDRGSHF. CDR3 DNA: TGTGCCAGCAGCTTAGATCGGGGATCGCACTTC.